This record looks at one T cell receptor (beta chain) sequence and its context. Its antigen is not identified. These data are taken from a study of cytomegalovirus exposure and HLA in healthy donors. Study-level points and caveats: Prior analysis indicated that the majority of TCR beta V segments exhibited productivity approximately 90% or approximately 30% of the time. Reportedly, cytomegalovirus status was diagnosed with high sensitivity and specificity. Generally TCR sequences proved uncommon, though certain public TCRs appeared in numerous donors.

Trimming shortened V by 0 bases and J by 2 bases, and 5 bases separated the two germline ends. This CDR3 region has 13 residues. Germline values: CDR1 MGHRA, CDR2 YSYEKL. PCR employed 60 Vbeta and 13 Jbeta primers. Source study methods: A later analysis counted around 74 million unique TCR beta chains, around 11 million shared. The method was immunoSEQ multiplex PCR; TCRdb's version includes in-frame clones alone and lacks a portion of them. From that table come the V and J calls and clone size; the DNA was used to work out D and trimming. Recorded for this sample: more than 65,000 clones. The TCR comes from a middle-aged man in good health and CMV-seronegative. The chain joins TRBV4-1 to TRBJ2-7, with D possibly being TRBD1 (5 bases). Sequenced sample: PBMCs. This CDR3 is CASSQDRAYEQYF. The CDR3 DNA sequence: TGCGCCAGCAGCCAAGACAGGGCCTACGAGCAGTACTTC.